This is a list of T cell receptor beta chains from one sample in a study of cytomegalovirus exposure and HLA in healthy donors. TCRdb's table, derived via immunoSEQ multiplex PCR, lists solely in-frame clones and lacks some. The table lists about 150,000 clones, 70% to 90% of them singletons. Sequenced sample: PBMCs. The receptors shown here come from a man aged 25 to 40 in good health and CMV-seropositive. CDR3s include the opening cysteine and the closing phenylalanine or tryptophan. The D gene is left open where the match is weak. The listing skips clone size in some rows; elsewhere it reads once, few, many or a size class.

d_gene,v_gene,j_gene,abundance,CDR3aa,CDR3nt
TRBD1,TRBV2,TRBJ1-1,NA,CASSEALQAGGSGAEAFF,TGTGCCAGCAGTGAAGCGCTTCAGGCAGGGGGGAGTGGCGCTGAAGCTTTCTTT
NA,TRBV18,TRBJ2-2,NA,CASSSLPSGTSNTGELFF,TGTGCCAGCTCATCACTCCCCTCGGGGACATCGAACACCGGGGAGCTGTTTTTT
TRBD2,TRBV7-6,TRBJ2-3,NA,CASSRIHRSPFREEGTDTQYF,TGTGCCAGCAGCCGTATACATAGATCTCCGTTCCGGGAGGAGGGCACAGATACGCAGTATTTT
TRBD2,TRBV5-6,TRBJ2-3,NA,CASSETSGRSPTDTQYF,TGTGCCAGCAGCGAGACTAGCGGGAGATCGCCCACAGATACGCAGTATTTT
TRBD2,TRBV11-3,TRBJ2-5,NA,CASSTGLAPGEQYF,TGTGCCAGCAGCACCGGACTAGCACCGGGTGAGCAGTACTTC
TRBD2,TRBV12-5,TRBJ2-1,NA,CASGLAFKSGRAYNEQFF,TGTGCTAGTGGTTTGGCCTTCAAAAGCGGGAGGGCTTACAATGAGCAGTTCTTC
NA,TRBV19,TRBJ1-1,NA,CASSIGRGNTEAFF,TGTGCCAGTAGTATCGGCCGGGGGAACACTGAAGCTTTCTTT
TRBD2,TRBV10-3,TRBJ2-1,NA,CAISGRVVGTSGRLGPNEQFF,TGTGCCATCTCCGGACGCGTGGTGGGGACTAGCGGGAGGCTCGGGCCCAATGAGCAGTTCTTC
NA,TRBV7-7,TRBJ2-3,NA,CASSLVGGSDTQYF,TGTGCTAGCAGCTTAGTAGGCGGGTCGGATACGCAGTATTTT
TRBD2,TRBV11-2,TRBJ2-3,NA,CASSLEGREASTDTQYF,TGTGCCAGCAGCTTAGAAGGGCGGGAGGCTTCCACAGATACGCAGTATTTT
NA,TRBV7-2,TRBJ2-7,NA,CASSPSSTRFVYEQYF,TGTGCCAGCAGTCCCTCTAGCACCAGGTTCGTCTACGAGCAGTACTTC
TRBD1,TRBV7-2,TRBJ1-1,NA,CASSSTGVTLTEAFF,TGTGCCAGCAGCTCGACAGGGGTTACATTAACTGAAGCTTTCTTT
NA,TRBV29-1,TRBJ2-7,NA,CSVIGGEQYF,TGCAGCGTTATCGGGGGCGAGCAGTACTTC
NA,TRBV6-1,TRBJ2-5,NA,CASRRGGTETQYF,TGTGCCAGCCGAAGGGGCGGGACGGAGACCCAGTACTTC
TRBD1,TRBV6-5,TRBJ2-1,NA,CASSYSTGETYNEQFF,TGTGCCAGCAGTTACAGTACAGGGGAAACCTACAATGAGCAGTTCTTC
TRBD2,TRBV25-1,TRBJ2-1,NA,CASSVPGLEAAEQFF,TGTGCCAGCAGTGTCCCGGGACTAGAGGCAGCCGAGCAGTTCTTC
NA,TRBV7-9,TRBJ2-6,NA,CSSSHPDSSGANVLTF,TGTTCCAGCAGCCACCCTGACAGCTCTGGGGCCAACGTCCTGACTTTC
NA,TRBV29-1,TRBJ1-1,NA,CSVGEGVDTEAFF,TGCAGCGTTGGGGAGGGGGTTGACACTGAAGCTTTCTTT
NA,TRBV18,TRBJ2-2,NA,CASSPRPGAGELFF,TGTGCCAGCTCACCTCGTCCGGGGGCCGGGGAGCTGTTTTTT
NA,TRBV7-2,TRBJ1-2,NA,CASSLERGLYGYTF,TGTGCCAGCAGCTTAGAGCGGGGACTCTATGGCTACACCTTC
TRBD1,TRBV5-1,TRBJ2-1,NA,CASSLNRGPYNEQFF,TGCGCCAGCAGCTTAAACAGGGGCCCCTACAATGAGCAGTTCTTC
NA,TRBV7-9,TRBJ2-6,NA,CASSLDTGKFSGANVLTF,TGTGCCAGCAGCTTAGACACAGGGAAATTCTCTGGGGCCAACGTCCTGACTTTC
NA,TRBV7-2,TRBJ2-1,NA,CASSLTYFEQFF,TGTGCCAGCAGCTTAACCTACTTCGAGCAGTTCTTC
NA,TRBV19,TRBJ1-4,once,CASSAYLATNEKLFF,TGTGCCAGTAGTGCCTACCTTGCAACTAATGAAAAACTGTTTTTT
NA,TRBV13,TRBJ1-2,NA,CASSLRRGRANYGYTF,TGTGCCAGCAGCTTACGTCGGGGGAGGGCTAACTATGGCTACACCTTC
NA,TRBV29-1,TRBJ2-1,NA,CSVETDYNEQFF,TGCAGCGTTGAGACAGACTACAATGAGCAGTTCTTC
NA,TRBV29-1,TRBJ1-1,NA,CSVALSNTEAFF,TGCAGCGTAGCTTTATCGAACACTGAAGCTTTCTTT
NA,TRBV6-6,TRBJ1-2,NA,CASSYSEVVDGYTF,TGTGCCAGCAGTTACTCAGAGGTGGTGGATGGCTACACCTTC